This T cell receptor (beta chain) was obtained from a study of blood T cell repertoires in COVID-19. Study as a whole: Collection of acute and convalescent COVID-19 samples took place in the United States, Italy and Spain.

This CDR3 region has 19 residues. Trimming stripped 4 bases from V and 1 base from J, with 22 bases between. Germline CDR1 is MNHEY and CDR2 is SVGEGT. How the authors handled the data: For nucleated cells, counts were estimated from reference gene primer amplification. Measured with immunoSEQ multiplex PCR; TCRdb has only the in-frame clones, and not every one. V and J calls and clone size are as listed in that table; D and trimming were resolved from the DNA. The profile shows about 240,000 clones, around 84% of them singletons. This TCR derives from a woman under 30 with acute or convalescent COVID-19. This chain connects TRBV6-2 or TRBV6-3 to TRBJ2-2; possible D gene TRBD2, 6 bases. Material: peripheral blood. The CDR3 DNA reads TGTGCCAGCAGTTTACCCGGGACTCTTACCACGCGGAACACCGGGGAGCTGTTTTTT. Its translation: CASSLPGTLTTRNTGELFF.